This T cell receptor beta chain was retrieved from a study of cytomegalovirus exposure and HLA in healthy donors (dated by TCRdb to the late 2010s). Background for the entire study: According to a later analysis, the approximately 120 validation repertoires were produced on the same platform as the roughly 720 repertoires of the first cohort. Along with the roughly 670-subject first cohort, a separate validation cohort of 120 different subjects was used. The study aimed to test whether cataloging public T cell receptors could reveal signatures of past pathogen exposure. To predict cytomegalovirus infection status, the study brought together high-throughput TCR immunosequencing, statistical association of individual TCRs with disease status, and machine learning.

The library relied on the immunoSEQ multiplex PCR assay. As for how the authors treated the data: To diagnose cytomegalovirus status from the catalog of TCR beta chain sequences, a statistical classification framework was built. Imported from immuneACCESS, the table was reduced by TCRdb to in-frame sequences with V and J called. These copies leave out some clones; in studies compared against another copy, an unresolved V gene accounts for under half, and the cause of the remainder is not known. V and J calls and clone size follow that table, whereas D and trimming were derived from the DNA. The sample includes 160,000 or so clones, with about 86% observed a single time. Roughly 1.4% of the sample is held by the ten biggest clonotypes. About this clone: Its antigen remains unidentified. Per-nucleotide qualities are absent, and no much larger clonotype sits a single base away. Additional DNA sequences in this sample encode the identical CDR3.

Including the terminal cysteine and phenylalanine, the CDR3 comprises 13 residues. The read is trimmed to its CDR3 DNA, 39 bases read in frame from base 1. As encoded in the germline V gene, CDR1 is MGHRA while CDR2 is YSYEKL. The junction shows trimming of 4 bases on V and 5 bases on J, and the gene matches do not reach 3 bases of it. The donors were included in the validation cohort of approximately 130 subjects, a group kept apart from the roughly 670-subject first cohort. Summary of the overall study and its limitations: A later analysis found that TCRs clustered in the first cohort also tended to co-occur in the approximately 120 validation repertoires, with 90% to 95% of cluster scores above 0. In vitro tests confirmed that a few of the cytomegalovirus-associated TCR beta chains recognize cytomegalovirus antigens. Across donors, most TCR sequences were observed very rarely, whereas some public TCRs were present in many individuals. The authors suggested that the approach could potentially be extended to other disease states and immunological phenotypes. A later analysis lacked HLA typing for the validation cohort, so it scored co-occurrence in that cohort across all 120 repertoires. In the study, around 150 TCR beta chains were listed as associated with cytomegalovirus. The classifier was reported to diagnose cytomegalovirus status with high specificity and sensitivity in both the original and validation cohorts.

Sequenced: PBMCs. The rearrangement joined TRBV4-1 to TRBJ1-1, and TRBD1 matches 8 of the central bases. The origin of this receptor is a woman aged 30 to 39 in good health and CMV-seronegative. Here is the DNA: TGCGCCAGCAGCCTTACAGGGGGAACTGAAGCTTTCTTT. This translates into CASSLTGGTEAFF.